The sequence of this T cell receptor (beta chain) was determined in a study of T-cell memory formation after mild COVID-19. The wider study: TCR clustering was largely donor specific. Study-wide points: The appearance of some responding clones in pre-infection memory suggested that cross-reactive memory joined. For contracting clones, CD4+ ones sat mainly in CM and EM, CD8+ in EMRA.

V dropped 6 bases and J dropped 0; count of bases not matched to a gene: 10. The CDR3 is 16 amino acids. Only a few counts were recorded for this clonotype. Antigen: not known. Sample barcodes and UMIs were carried by the TCR alpha and TCR beta cDNA libraries that 5'RACE generated with constant-segment primers. TCRdb reanalysed the 5' RACE reads using MiXCR and keeps one entry per CDR3 protein. The table records some 270,000 distinct CDR3 sequences, 15% to 17% of them present only once. Sequenced material: PBMCs or a T cell subset sorted from them (not recorded which). The J gene is TRBJ2-7, the V gene TRBV12-3 or TRBV12-4, with TRBD2 matching 8 bases. The sequence was obtained from an adult woman who had mild COVID-19 (a few samples of this study predate the infection). Cell type and time point are not known. CDR3 sequence: CASSPASSGFSYEQYF. The CDR3 DNA reads TGTGCCAGCAGCCCAGCCTCTAGCGGGTTCTCCTACGAGCAGTACTTC.